The present T cell receptor beta chain was sequenced within a study of cytomegalovirus exposure and HLA in healthy donors. Points from the study as a whole: Cytomegalovirus association was listed for 150 or so TCR beta chains. An ancestry cluster, one associated with Asian ancestry, reportedly showed fewer N-insertions than the approximately 650-donor mean in a later analysis. In a later analysis, HLA-C alleles had the fewest associated TCRs, DRB1 alleles the most.

As to this clone: What it binds is not known.

The V and J ends lost 5 bases and 0 bases, in that order; junction bases with no gene match: 1. The CDR3 runs 14 residues. Germline loops: CDR1 SNHLY, CDR2 FYNNEI. The PCR used 60 Vbeta and 13 Jbeta primers. The table came from immunoSEQ multiplex PCR; TCRdb's copy has only in-frame clones and leaves some out. The sample includes approximately 120,000 clones, about 81% of them seen just once. V gene TRBV2 combines with J gene TRBJ1-1; 9 nucleotides align to TRBD1. This clonotype was sampled from a woman aged 30 to 39 in good health and CMV-seronegative. Sequencing was done on a sample of PBMCs. The CDR3 nucleotides are TGTGCCAGCAGTAACAGGGGGCTGAACACTGAAGCTTTCTTT. Translating it yields CASSNRGLNTEAFF.